This T cell receptor beta chain was captured in a study of OX40 agonist ivuxolimab in advanced cancers. Looking at the study overall: Prior anti-PD-1, anti-PD-L1 or anti-CTLA-4 therapy was allowed; 35% to 40% had some. Study findings and constraints: Clonal expansion was among the lowest in partial responders at 0.1-3.0 mg/kg, especially CD8+. Clonal expansion was seen in CD4+ and CD8+ blood T cells by week 6 at 0.1 to 3.0 mg/kg.

Profiled with immunoSEQ multiplex PCR; TCRdb holds only in-frame clones, not every one. Found here are tens of thousands of clones, 85% of them singletons; the top ten hold roughly 0.8%. Looked up from germline, CDR1 is SEHNR and CDR2 is FQNEAQ (reference sequence). The CDR3 is 15 residues long. The V and J ends lost 1 base and 2 bases respectively, with 9 bases between them. About this clone itself: Its specificity is not known.

The sample was CD4+ or CD8+ T cells sorted from blood, taken in a trial of the OX40 agonist ivuxolimab. This sequence originates from an adult with an advanced solid tumor such as melanoma, head and neck, liver or kidney cancer. V and J are TRBV7-9 and TRBJ1-5, with no clear D. CDR3 DNA: TGTGCCAGCAGCTTAGGGGTTTTCGGCAATCAGCCCCAGCATTTT. Its translation is CASSLGVFGNQPQHF.